A single sample gave rise to the 25 T cell receptor beta chains below, sequenced in a study of glioma-infiltrating T cells. The iRepertoire nested amplicon-rescue multiplex PCR amplified TCR alpha and beta CDR3s from RNA. TCRdb processed the multiplex PCR reads anew with MiXCR; each CDR3 protein has one entry. The sample includes roughly 200,000 distinct CDR3 sequences, roughly 45% of them seen just once. Sequences were obtained from glioma tissue, nonneoplastic brain tissue, or PBMCs (not recorded which). These receptors were collected from a human donor with low-grade glioma or glioblastoma, undergoing nonglioma brain surgery, or in good health (not recorded which).

This chain joins TRBV4-1 and TRBJ2-7; 10 nucleotides match TRBD2. The CDR3 is made up of 16 amino acids. V lost 1 base and J lost 4; bases outside the gene matches: 7. The V gene's germline CDR1 is MGHRA and CDR2 YSYEKL. The CDR3 region has the DNA TGCGCCAGCAGCCAAGTCAGGGCTAGCGGGAGATACGAGCAGTACTTC. Translating gives CASSQVRASGRYEQYF.

Remarks on this clonotype: A much larger clone lies a single base off, so this may be a read error. The chain combines TRBV7-9 with TRBJ2-7, with D possibly TRBD1 on 7 matching bases. The CDR3 is 13 residues long. CDR1 is SEHNR, CDR2 FQNEAQ, per germline (reference sequence). The CDR3 region is CASSFQGGYGQYF. The CDR3 DNA follows: TGTGCCAGCAGCTTCCAGGGGGGCTACGGGCAGTACTTC.

J is TRBJ2-7 and V is TRBV12-3 or TRBV12-4; 12 positions agree with TRBD1. The CDR3 has 15 amino acids. Trimming removed 5 bases from V and 4 bases from J; junction bases left unmatched: 6. The DNA of the CDR3 is TGTGCCAGCAGTACTCCGGGACAGGGGGCATACGAGCAGTACTTC. Translation gives CASSTPGQGAYEQYF.

This chain joins TRBV12-3 or TRBV12-4 and TRBJ2-3; 7 nucleotides line up with TRBD1. After removal of 7 bases from V and 3 bases from J, the junction contained 7 bases not matched to a gene. This CDR3 spans 14 amino acids. Written as DNA, the CDR3 is TGTGCCAGCACCCCGACAGGGAGAACAGATACGCAGTATTTT. Translated, it gives CASTPTGRTDTQYF.

The chain uses TRBV12-3 or TRBV12-4 and TRBJ1-5; D remains unclear. V shed 3 bases and J shed 3 bases, with 12 bases lying between them. This CDR3 spans 15 amino acids. The CDR3 sequence is CASSFGEGYNQPQHF. The CDR3 coding sequence is TGTGCCAGCAGTTTCGGTGAAGGGTACAATCAGCCCCAGCATTTT.

A note on this clonotype: Since no conserved phenylalanine or tryptophan closes the CDR3, a read error is the likely cause. This chain uses TRBV7-2 with TRBJ2-1; D gene ambiguous. CDR3 length equals 14 residues. Trimming stripped 1 base from V and 8 bases from J, with 12 bases between. CDR1 is SGHTA and CDR2 is FQGNSA in the germline V gene. The CDR3 region has the DNA TGTGCCAGCAGCTTAGGACATTCGTGGGATGAGCAGTTCCTC. It codes for CASSLGHSWDEQFL.

Regarding this clonotype: Here the CDR3 omits its conserved ending phenylalanine or tryptophan, so a read error is the likely source. The J gene is TRBJ2-5, the V gene TRBV3-1; TRBD2 matches 8 bases. Germline assignment: CDR1 LGHDT and CDR2 YNNKEL (reference sequence). This CDR3 has 15 residues. J lost 6 bases, V lost 4 bases, and 10 bases had no gene match. CDR3 in DNA: TGTGCCAGCAGCCCACCGGGACTAGTGGGGAAGACCCAGTACTAC. Translating gives CASSPPGLVGKTQYY.

As DNA, the CDR3 is TGTGCCAGCAGCACGGGACTAGCGGAAGAACAAGAGACCCAGTACTTC. This gives the protein CASSTGLAEEQETQYF. The chain joins TRBV27 to TRBJ2-5; TRBD2 agrees at 11 bases. The V segment lost 6 bases and the J segment 2 bases; nucleotides outside the gene matches: 8. CDR1 is MNHEY and CDR2 is SMNVEV in the germline V gene (reference sequence). This CDR3 spans 16 amino acids.

The rearrangement joins TRBV5-1 to TRBJ2-7; TRBD2 agrees at 9 bases. This CDR3 comprises 14 residues. Germline assignment: CDR1 SGHRS and CDR2 YFSETQ. Germline trimming cut 4 bases from V and 3 bases from J; bases unmatched to any gene: 5. This CDR3 reads CASSAFSGSYEQYF. CDR3 bases: TGCGCCAGCAGCGCATTTAGCGGGAGCTACGAGCAGTACTTC.

The chain is built from TRBV20-1 and TRBJ2-1; 7 bases are shared with TRBD2. The CDR3 runs to 14 residues. After removal of 6 bases from V and 10 bases from J, the junction contained 15 bases not matched to a gene. Germline loops: CDR1 DFQATT, CDR2 SNEGSKA (reference sequence). CDR3 nucleotide sequence: TGCAGTGCACGAGGACTAGAGGCCCTCTCGGAGCAGTTCTTC. Protein: CSARGLEALSEQFF.

This clonotype was detected ten times or more. This chain uses TRBV20-1 with TRBJ2-7; TRBD1 matches at 7 bases. V lost 2 bases, J lost 6 bases, and 13 bases stayed unmatched. From germline, CDR1 is DFQATT and CDR2 SNEGSKA (reference sequence). CDR3 length: 15 residues. The chain's CDR3 is CSARTDRVLSGEQYF. The DNA for the CDR3 is TGCAGTGCTAGAACCGACAGGGTATTGTCTGGCGAGCAGTACTTC.

This clonotype has at least ten counts. The chain is built from TRBV28 and TRBJ1-2; D not certain. Trimming pared 7 bases from V and 3 bases from J, leaving 9 bases between. The CDR3 is 12 residues long. Per germline, CDR1 MDHEN and CDR2 SYDVKM. CDR3 nucleotide sequence: TGTGCCAGCAAAATGGTGGACTATGGCTACACCTTC. Protein: CASKMVDYGYTF.

The chain combines TRBV7-9 with TRBJ1-1; D gene uncertain. V was pared by 2 bases and J by 6 bases, with 16 bases between. CDR1 and CDR2 (germline): SEHNR, FQNEAQ (reference sequence). This CDR3 spans 15 amino acids. The CDR3 nucleotides are TGTGCCAGCAGCTTAAGTTCGCAGGTTTTATCTGAAGCTTTCTTT. This codes for CASSLSSQVLSEAFF. Full variable domain (outside the CDR3, taken from reference TRBV7-9 and TRBJ1-1): DTGVSQNPRHKITKRGQNVTFRCDPISEHNRLYWYRQTLGQGPEFLTYFQNEAQLEKSRLLSDRFSAERPKGSFSTLEIQRTEQGDSAMYLCASSLSSQVLSEAFFGQGTRLTVV.

The rearrangement uses TRBV6-1 and TRBJ2-6; 7 positions match TRBD1. The CDR3 contains 15 residues. Germline CDR1 MNHNS, CDR2 SASEGT. V lost 8 bases, J lost 2 bases, and 6 bases stayed unmatched. In nucleotides, the CDR3 is TGTGCCAGCGTCGACAGGGTCCCTGGGGCCAACGTCCTGACTTTC. Its protein product is CASVDRVPGANVLTF.

This clonotype showed up many times. The V and J genes are TRBV20-1 and TRBJ1-5; D may be TRBD1 (5 bases). Germline CDR1 reads DFQATT; CDR2 reads SNEGSKA (reference sequence). The CDR3 contains 14 residues. Trimming shortened V by 4 bases and J by 1 base, and 11 bases separated the two germline ends. The CDR3 reads CSAIQGVSNQPQHF. In DNA, the CDR3 is TGCAGTGCTATTCAGGGAGTGAGCAATCAGCCCCAGCATTTT.

Points on this clonotype: It may be a read error: a sequence one base away is much more abundant. The chain is built from TRBV28 and TRBJ2-3; D is unresolved. The CDR3 runs to 15 residues. Deletions cut 4 bases from V and 1 base from J, with 12 bases between. Germline V CDR1 and CDR2: MDHEN, SYDVKM. CDR3: CASSSNRGRTDTQYF. In DNA form, the CDR3 reads TGTGCCAGCAGTTCAAATCGTGGGCGCACAGATACGCAGTATTTT.

The chain combines TRBV6-1 with TRBJ2-7, with 7 bases lining up with TRBD1. The germline V gene encodes CDR1 MNHNS and CDR2 SASEGT. The CDR3 spans 16 residues. Unmatched junction bases numbered 14, after V lost 5 bases and J lost 4 bases. CDR3 sequence (DNA): TGTGCCAGCAGTTCCGGGACAGAGGGAAGAGCTTACGAGCAGTACTTC. Translated, it gives CASSSGTEGRAYEQYF.

This clonotype came up a few times. The chain joins TRBV29-1 to TRBJ2-1; D is possibly TRBD1 (6 bases). Germline assignment: CDR1 SQVTM and CDR2 ANQGSEA. V lost 2 bases and J lost 0, with 14 bases in between. CDR3 length equals 16 residues. The CDR3 sequence: CSVETGTQSSYNEQFF. The CDR3 region has the DNA TGCAGCGTTGAAACCGGGACACAGAGCTCCTACAATGAGCAGTTCTTC.

This clonotype was observed at least ten times. V is TRBV28 and J is TRBJ2-3; possibly TRBD1 or TRBD2 for D (5 bases each). From germline, CDR1 is MDHEN and CDR2 SYDVKM. The CDR3 spans 15 residues. Trimming left V 6 bases short and J 8 bases short, with 21 bases between. For the CDR3, the DNA is TGTGCCAGCAGCCCCCTCTGGTCTGGGGGTCCTACGCAGTATTTT. Its translation is CASSPLWSGGPTQYF.

Comments on this clonotype: Given a much more abundant clone one base away, this may be a read error. In DNA form, the CDR3 reads TGTGCCAGCAGTTACTTGATCAGTTACGAGCAGTACTTC. Protein: CASSYLISYEQYF. This chain connects TRBV6-6 to TRBJ2-7; D remains ambiguous. Germline CDR1 and CDR2: MNHNY and SVGAGI (reference sequence). This CDR3 region has 13 residues. Trimming took 1 base from V and 4 from J, leaving 8 bases between them.

The V gene is TRBV12-3 or TRBV12-4, the J gene TRBJ1-2; 12 bases map to TRBD1. V lost 7 bases to trimming and J lost 7 bases; unmatched junction nucleotides: 10. The CDR3 has 15 amino acids. This chain's CDR3 is CASNMRGQGASGYTF. CDR3 nucleotides: TGTGCCAGCAATATGAGGGGACAGGGGGCATCTGGCTACACCTTC.

This clonotype came up a few times. V is TRBV2 and J is TRBJ2-7; D ambiguous. Germline assignment: CDR1 SNHLY and CDR2 FYNNEI. V lost 6 bases and J lost 0, with 9 bases in between. CDR3 length equals 13 residues. The DNA of the CDR3 is TGTGCCAGCAGCCCCAGGATCTCCTACGAGCAGTACTTC. Its translation: CASSPRISYEQYF.

Remarks on this clonotype: This sequence may be a read error, since a much larger clone differs from it by one base. The J gene is TRBJ1-1, the V gene TRBV2; D gene uncertain. V lost 2 bases to trimming and J lost 0 bases, with 4 bases between them. CDR3 length equals 13 residues. CDR1 and CDR2 from the germline V gene are SNHLY and FYNNEI. CDR3 amino acids: CASSEWMNTEAFF. The CDR3 nucleotides read TGTGCCAGCAGTGAATGGATGAACACTGAAGCTTTCTTT.

Many counts were recorded for this clonotype. V gene TRBV20-1 combines with J gene TRBJ2-1; 8 positions agree with TRBD2. The V and J ends lost 3 bases and 7 bases, in that order; junction bases with no gene match: 14. CDR3 size: 16 residues. The germline CDR1 and CDR2 sequences are DFQATT and SNEGSKA (reference sequence). CDR3 loop: CSASGRAGYNVNEQFF. CDR3 in DNA: TGCAGTGCTAGCGGGAGGGCGGGCTACAATGTGAATGAGCAGTTCTTC.

As regards this clonotype: This sequence may be a read error, since a much larger clone differs from it by one base. The V and J genes are TRBV10-1 and TRBJ2-7; TRBD1 agrees at 7 bases. This CDR3 spans 10 amino acids. Germline CDR1 and CDR2: WNHNN and SYGVQD (reference sequence). CDR3 loop: CANRGDEKYF. CDR3 in DNA: TGCGCCAACAGGGGAGACGAGAAGTACTTC.